This T cell receptor beta chain was recovered during a study of sequential checkpoint blockade in melanoma. Study-level information: TCRbeta immunosequencing was performed on DNA from 85 to 100 pretreatment melanoma tumor samples.

Treatment noted: randomized to nivolumab then ipilimumab (arm A) or the reverse (arm B). Profiled with immunoSEQ multiplex PCR; TCRdb holds only in-frame clones, not every one. The table records roughly 21,000 clones, roughly 30% of them present only once. This clone was observed many times. What it binds is unknown. Study-wide results and limits: Patients with week-13 increases in T-cell fraction and clonality benefited about 30 times more often.

Germline CDR1 reads SGHNT; CDR2 reads YENEEA. V gave up 6 bases and J gave up 2 bases, with 14 bases separating them. There are 15 residues in the CDR3. This chain uses TRBV11-3 with TRBJ1-5; D possibly corresponds to TRBD1 (6 bases). This clonotype was sampled from a human donor with melanoma. This specimen was tumor tissue (inferred from file names), taken from a patient given nivolumab and ipilimumab in sequence. CDR3 nucleotides: TGTGCCAGCAGTTCCACAGGGTCCGGCAATCAGCCCCAGCATTTT. Translated: CASSSTGSGNQPQHF.